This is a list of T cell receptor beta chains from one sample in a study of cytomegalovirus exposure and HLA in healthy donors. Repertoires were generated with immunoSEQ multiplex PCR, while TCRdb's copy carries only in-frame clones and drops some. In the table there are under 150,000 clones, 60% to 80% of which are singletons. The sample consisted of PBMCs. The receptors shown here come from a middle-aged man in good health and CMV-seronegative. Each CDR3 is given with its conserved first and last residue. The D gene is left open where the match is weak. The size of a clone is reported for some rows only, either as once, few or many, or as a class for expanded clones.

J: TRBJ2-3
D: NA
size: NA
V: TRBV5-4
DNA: TGTGCCAGCAACATACCGGGTCGCACAGATACGCAGTATTTT
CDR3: CASNIPGRTDTQYF

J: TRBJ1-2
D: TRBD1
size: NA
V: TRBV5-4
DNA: TGTGCCAGCAGCCCTGGACAGGAGATGTATCGTGGCTACACCTTC
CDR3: CASSPGQEMYRGYTF

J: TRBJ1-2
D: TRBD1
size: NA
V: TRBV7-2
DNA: TGTGCCAGCAGCGCGACAGGGCCCCGGGGCTACACCTTC
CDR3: CASSATGPRGYTF

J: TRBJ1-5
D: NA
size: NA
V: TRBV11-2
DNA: TGTGCCAGCAGCCCCTCAGGGAGCAATCAGCCCCAGCATTTT
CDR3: CASSPSGSNQPQHF

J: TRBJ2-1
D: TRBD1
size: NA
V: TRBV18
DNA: TGTGCCAGCACTGACAGGGTTGGGGTTTACAATGAGCAGTTCTTC
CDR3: CASTDRVGVYNEQFF

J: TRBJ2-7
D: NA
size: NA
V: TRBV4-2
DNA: TGTGCCAGCAGCCGAACTAGTACTGACTACGAGCAGTACTTC
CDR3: CASSRTSTDYEQYF

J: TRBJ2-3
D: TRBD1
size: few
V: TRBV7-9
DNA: TGTGCCAGCAGCTTATCGGGACAGGGGGCGCGACATACGCAGTATTTT
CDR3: CASSLSGQGARHTQYF

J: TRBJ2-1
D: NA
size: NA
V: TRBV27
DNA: TGTGCCAGCCGACGCTACCTATTGGCGGAGGGCTCCTACAATGAGCAGTTCTTC
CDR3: CASRRYLLAEGSYNEQFF

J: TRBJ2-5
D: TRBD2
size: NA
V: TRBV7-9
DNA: TGTGCCAGCAGCTTGGGGCGGGAGGGCCTAGTGGAGACCCAGTACTTC
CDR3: CASSLGREGLVETQYF

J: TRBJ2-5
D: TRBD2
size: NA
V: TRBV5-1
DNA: TGCGCCAGCAGCTTGGAGGGGACTAGCGGGGGGACCCAGTACTTC
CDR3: CASSLEGTSGGTQYF

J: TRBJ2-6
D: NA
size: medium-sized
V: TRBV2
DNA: TGTGCCAGCAGACAGATCTCTGGGGCCAACGTCCTGACTTTC
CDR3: CASRQISGANVLTF

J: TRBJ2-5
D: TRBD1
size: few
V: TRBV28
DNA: TGTGCCAGCAGTTCCTGGACAGGGGAGACCCAGTACTTC
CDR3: CASSSWTGETQYF

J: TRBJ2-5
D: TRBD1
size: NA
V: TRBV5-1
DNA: TGCGCCAGCAGCTTGGGACAGGGGATTAGGGAGACCCAGTACTTC
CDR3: CASSLGQGIRETQYF

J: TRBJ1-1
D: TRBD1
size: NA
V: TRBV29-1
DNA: TGCAGCGTTGAAGGTGGGACAGGGGATGGCTCTGAAGCTTTCTTT
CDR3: CSVEGGTGDGSEAFF

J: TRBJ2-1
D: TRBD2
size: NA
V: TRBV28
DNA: TGTGCCAGCAGCGTTGGGGGGGGAGGGTACAATGAGCAGTTCTTC
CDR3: CASSVGGGGYNEQFF

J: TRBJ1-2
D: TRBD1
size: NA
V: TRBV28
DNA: TGTGCCAGCAGTTTATGGGGACAGCGCATTGCTCGCTATGGCTACACCTTC
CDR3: CASSLWGQRIARYGYTF

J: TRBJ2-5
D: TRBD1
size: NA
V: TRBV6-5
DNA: TGTGCCAGCAGGGAGACAGGGTTGAAGACCCAGTACTTC
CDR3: CASRETGLKTQYF

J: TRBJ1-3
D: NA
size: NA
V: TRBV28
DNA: TGTGCCAGCAACCAGGGGTTTTGGAACACCATATATTTT
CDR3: CASNQGFWNTIYF

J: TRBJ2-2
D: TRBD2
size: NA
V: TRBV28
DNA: TGTGCCAGCAGTGGGCTAGCGGGAGTGGACACCGGGGAGCTGTTTTTT
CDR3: CASSGLAGVDTGELFF

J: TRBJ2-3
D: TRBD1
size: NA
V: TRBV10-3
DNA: TGTGCCACCGACAGGGGGCAGGGCACAGATACGCAGTATTTT
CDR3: CATDRGQGTDTQYF

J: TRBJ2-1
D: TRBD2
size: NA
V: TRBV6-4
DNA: TGTGCCAGCAGTCCCGGGACTAGCGGGAGGAATGAGCAGTTCTTC
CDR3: CASSPGTSGRNEQFF

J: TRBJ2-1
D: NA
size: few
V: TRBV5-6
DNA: TGTGCCAGCAGCGGAGGGATGGCCTACTCCTACAATGAGCAGTTCTTC
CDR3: CASSGGMAYSYNEQFF

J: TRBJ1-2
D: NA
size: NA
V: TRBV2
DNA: TGTGCCAGCAGTGAGGGCAAAGACTATGGCTACACCTTC
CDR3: CASSEGKDYGYTF